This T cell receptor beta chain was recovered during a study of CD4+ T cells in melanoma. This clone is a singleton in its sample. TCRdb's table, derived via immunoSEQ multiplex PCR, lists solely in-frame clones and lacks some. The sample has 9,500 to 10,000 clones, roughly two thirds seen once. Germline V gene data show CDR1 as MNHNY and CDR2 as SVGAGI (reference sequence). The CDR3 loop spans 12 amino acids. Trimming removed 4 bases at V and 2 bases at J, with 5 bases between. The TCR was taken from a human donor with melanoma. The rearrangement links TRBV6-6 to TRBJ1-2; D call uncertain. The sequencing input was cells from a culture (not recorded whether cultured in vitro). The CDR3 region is CASSSGNYGYTF. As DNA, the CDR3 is TGTGCCAGCAGTTCCGGGAACTATGGCTACACCTTC.